This T cell receptor (beta chain) is drawn from a study of shared clonotypes between healthy human individuals. The test was conducted at deep level. The sorted-subset replicate PCRs were given 200 ng DNA, which is about 30,000 T cell genomes. The assay was immunoSEQ multiplex PCR, and TCRdb's table has in-frame clones only and misses some. The sample has about 2 million clones, about 94% seen once. Naive CD8 cells lacked CD45RO, underwent positive selection for CCR7 and left out terminally differentiated effector memory CD45RA+ cells. Study-level findings and limits: Generation of non-shared clonotypes was less probable than generation of clonotypes shared by all four donors.

CDR3 size: 14 residues. The V and J ends lost 4 bases and 4 bases respectively, with 15 bases between them. Germline V gives CDR1 SGHRS, CDR2 YFSETQ. About this clone itself: The antigen is not known.

Sequenced material: naive CD8+ T cells sorted from blood. The genes are TRBV5-1 and TRBJ2-7, with D tentatively TRBD1 or TRBD2 (6 bases each). The clonotype was recovered from a man between 18 and 29 years old in good health. CDR3 amino acids: CASSPERGAYEQYF. In DNA form, the CDR3 reads TGCGCCAGCAGCCCTGAGAGGGGGGCGTACGAGCAGTACTTC. The whole variable domain, filled in from reference TRBV5-1 and TRBJ2-7, reads KAGVTQTPRYLIKTRGQQVTLSCSPISGHRSVSWYQQTPGQGLQFLFEYFSETQRNKGNFPGRFSGRQFSNSRSEMNVSTLELGDSALYLCASSPERGAYEQYFGPGTRLTVT.